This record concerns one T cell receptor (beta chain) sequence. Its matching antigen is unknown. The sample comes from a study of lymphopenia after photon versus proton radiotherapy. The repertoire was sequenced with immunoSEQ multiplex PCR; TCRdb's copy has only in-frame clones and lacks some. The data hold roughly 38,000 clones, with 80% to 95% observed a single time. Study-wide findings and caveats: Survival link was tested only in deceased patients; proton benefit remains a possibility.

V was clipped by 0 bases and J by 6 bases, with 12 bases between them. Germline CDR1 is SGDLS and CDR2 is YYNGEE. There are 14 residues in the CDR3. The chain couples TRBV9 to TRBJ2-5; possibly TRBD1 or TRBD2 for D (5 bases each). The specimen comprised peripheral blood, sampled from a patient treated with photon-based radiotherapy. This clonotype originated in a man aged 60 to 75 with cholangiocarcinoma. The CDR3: CASSVDYGGKTQYF. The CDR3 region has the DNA TGTGCCAGCAGCGTAGATTATGGGGGAAAGACCCAGTACTTC.